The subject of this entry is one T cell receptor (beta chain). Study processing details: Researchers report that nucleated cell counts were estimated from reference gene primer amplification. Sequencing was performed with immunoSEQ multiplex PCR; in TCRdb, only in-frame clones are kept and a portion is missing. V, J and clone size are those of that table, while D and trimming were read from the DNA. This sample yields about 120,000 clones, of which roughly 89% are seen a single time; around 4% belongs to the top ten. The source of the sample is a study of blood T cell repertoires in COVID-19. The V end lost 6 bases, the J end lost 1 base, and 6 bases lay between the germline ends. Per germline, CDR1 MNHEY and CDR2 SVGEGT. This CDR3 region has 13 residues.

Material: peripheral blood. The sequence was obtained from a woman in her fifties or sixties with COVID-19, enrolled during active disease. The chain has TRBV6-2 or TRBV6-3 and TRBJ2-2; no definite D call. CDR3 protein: CASSNRNTGELFF. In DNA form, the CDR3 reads TGTGCCAGCAGCAACAGGAACACCGGGGAGCTGTTTTTT.